This T cell receptor beta chain was identified during a study of vaccination effects on CD4 cells after COVID-19. As for the study in general: Subjects were given two BNT162b2 or mRNA-1273 vaccine doses. Cultivation was performed at some 1.9 million PBMC per well with around 9.3 IU/ml IL-2 and roughly 9.3 ug/ml peptides added. Findings and caveats of the study: Clones arising from infection and from vaccination showed marked clonal contraction late after vaccination.

CDR3 length equals 14 residues. The V gene's germline CDR1 is MDHEN and CDR2 SYDVKM. Between the trimmed V and J ends, which lost 6 bases and 4 bases, there was a span of 15 bases. Culture proceeded for 10 days, and CD4+ T cells were then isolated. According to the study, vaccine recipients showed no prior SARS-CoV-2 infection and negative nucleocapsid antibodies. This clone was counted once. Its antigen is not known. Sequencing used immunoSEQ multiplex PCR; TCRdb keeps in-frame clones, though not all of them. Among about 48,000 clones, 50% to 80% were seen once, and the ten largest hold roughly 6%. The receptor was isolated from a human donor who received a COVID-19 vaccine. Source: CD4+ T cells from PBMCs cultured without peptide, taken before COVID-19 vaccination. V and J are TRBV28 and TRBJ1-2, with D hard to call. This chain's CDR3 is CASSSYGLAYGYTF. CDR3 in DNA: TGTGCCAGCAGCTCCTACGGGTTAGCCTATGGCTACACCTTC.